A selection of T cell receptor beta chains follows, all from one sample in a study of tumor-infiltrating lymphocytes in primary liver carcinoma. One entry per CDR3 protein, called by TCRdb with MiXCR from the multiplex PCR reads. The sample holds 50,000 or so distinct CDR3 sequences, around 77% seen once. Sequencing was carried out using liver tumor tissue from sampling region 5. These receptors originate from a man in his forties with primary liver carcinoma and hepatitis B virus infection. Both conserved end residues are part of each CDR3. D genes are given only for firm matches. Clone size appears in some rows only: once, few, many, or a class for an expanded clone.

>TRBD2|TRBV5-1|TRBJ2-1|NA
CATNLEGGSHEQFF
TGCGCCACCAACTTAGAGGGCGGGAGCCATGAGCAGTTCTTC
>NA|TRBV11-2|TRBJ2-1|NA
CASNLDLETYNEQFF
TGTGCCAGCAACTTAGATCTGGAAACCTACAATGAGCAGTTCTTC
>NA|TRBV11-2|TRBJ2-5|NA
CASSSGQGSQETQRF
TGTGCCAGCAGCTCGGGGCAGGGATCCCAAGAGACCCAGCGCTTC
>NA|TRBV6-2/TRBV6-3|TRBJ2-3|NA
CASSYTLARDPEYF
TGTGCCAGCAGTTACACCCTAGCGAGAGACCCAGAGTATTTT
>NA|TRBV4-3|TRBJ2-3|NA
CASSQGRASRRALVDTQYF
TGCGCCAGCAGCCAAGGTCGGGCTAGCCGGAGGGCCCTCGTAGATACGCAGTATTTT
>NA|TRBV7-9|TRBJ2-7|NA
CANSPRERAYEQYF
TGTGCCAATAGCCCCAGGGAGAGGGCCTACGAGCAGTACTTC
>NA|TRBV30|TRBJ2-3|NA
CAWLGRGTDTQYF
TGTGCCTGGTTGGGTAGGGGCACAGATACGCAGTACTTT
>TRBD1|TRBV2|TRBJ2-2|NA
CASRGDRDTWEPFF
TGTGCCAGCAGAGGGGACAGGGACACCTGGGAGCCGTTTTTT
>NA|TRBV11-2|TRBJ1-5|NA
CTSSLVGVAGSNQPQHF
TGTACCAGTAGCTTAGTAGGGGTAGCAGGGAGCAATCAGCCCCAGCATTTT
>NA|TRBV5-4|TRBJ2-7|NA
CVSSLVGSSCEQYF
TGTGTCAGCAGCCTGGTGGGCTCCTCCTGCGAGCAGTACTTC
>NA|TRBV11-2|TRBJ1-1|NA
CVSSLGLSTETFF
TGTGTCAGCAGCTTAGGCCTGAGCACTGAAACTTTCTTT
>NA|TRBV11-1|TRBJ2-2|once
CAGSYIGHFSGELFF
TGTGCCGGCAGCTATATAGGACATTTCTCCGGGGAGCTGTTTTTT